These T cell receptor beta chains were read from a single sample in a study of cytomegalovirus exposure and HLA in healthy donors. Produced via immunoSEQ multiplex PCR; TCRdb's table is partial and in-frame only. This sample has tens of thousands of clones, with around 86% found just once. The sample comprised PBMCs. These receptors came from a young man in good health and CMV-seropositive. Both conserved end residues are part of each CDR3. The D gene is left open where the match is weak. Size tells how often a clone was seen (once, few, many) or the class of an expanded clone, and some rows leave it out.

V: TRBV7-6; J: TRBJ2-7; size: few; D: .; DNA: TGTGCCAGCAGCTTATCCAGCCCCTATAGCAACGAGCAGTACTTC; CDR3: CASSLSSPYSNEQYF
V: TRBV5-1; J: TRBJ2-7; size: .; D: TRBD2; DNA: TGCGCCAGCAGCTTAGGGGCGCCTAGCGGGAGTTACGAGCAGTACTTC; CDR3: CASSLGAPSGSYEQYF
V: TRBV6-5; J: TRBJ1-3; size: .; D: .; DNA: TGTGCCAGCAGTTCAGGGGAACAAGGAAACACCATATATTTT; CDR3: CASSSGEQGNTIYF
V: TRBV4-2; J: TRBJ2-3; size: .; D: TRBD1; DNA: TGTGCCAGCAGCCAAGTCATAGGAGACAGGGGCGTCGCAGATACGCAGTATTTT; CDR3: CASSQVIGDRGVADTQYF
V: TRBV7-9; J: TRBJ2-1; size: .; D: .; DNA: TGTGCCAGCAGCCCCCCCAGCAGGGGTAATGAGCAGTTCTTC; CDR3: CASSPPSRGNEQFF
V: TRBV11-2; J: TRBJ2-5; size: .; D: .; DNA: TGTGCCAGCAGCTGGAGACCGAGTCAAGAGACCCAGTACTTC; CDR3: CASSWRPSQETQYF
V: TRBV11-3; J: TRBJ2-3; size: .; D: .; DNA: TGTGCCAGCAGCCAAACTCGGGGGGCAGGGGACACAGATACGCAGTATTTT; CDR3: CASSQTRGAGDTDTQYF
V: TRBV10-3; J: TRBJ1-5; size: once; D: .; DNA: TGTGCCATCAGTGAGTCTGCCAGGGGTGATCAGCCCCAGCATTTT; CDR3: CAISESARGDQPQHF
V: TRBV2; J: TRBJ2-5; size: .; D: .; DNA: TGTGCCAGCAGTGAAGAGGGGGGAGGGGCGGATATAAAGTACTTC; CDR3: CASSEEGGGADIKYF
V: TRBV7-8; J: TRBJ2-1; size: .; D: TRBD2; DNA: TGTGCCAGCAGCCACTATAGCGGGAGTTTGTCCTACAATGAGCAGTTCTTC; CDR3: CASSHYSGSLSYNEQFF